This T cell receptor (beta chain) is from a study of beta chain features in type 1 diabetes. The CDR3 sequence is 15 residues long. CDR1 and CDR2 from the germline V gene are GTSNPN and SVGIG (reference sequence). V gave up 1 base and J gave up 6 bases, with 17 bases separating them. The sequenced template was cDNA made from the entire isolated RNA. The assay was immunoSEQ multiplex PCR, and TCRdb's table has in-frame clones only and misses some. Found here are hundreds of thousands of clones, about an eighth of them singletons; the top ten hold 0.04%. All sorted populations exceeded 98% purity. Findings of the study overall: Patients with Type 1 diabetes showed moderately but significantly shorter TCRB CDR3s in all four CD4+ subsets. The study left unresolved whether HLA type influences TCRB rearrangement. Relative to healthy donors, patients appeared to have naive, central memory and Treg TCRB repertoires that were more similar.

This clone was seen more than once but under ten times. What it recognizes is unknown. Source material: naive CD4+ T cells from blood. The chain combines TRBV30 with TRBJ2-3, with TRBD2 as a possible D gene (5 bases). The receptor was isolated from a man aged 18 to 29 with type 1 diabetes. This chain's CDR3 is CAWSGRLNLGDTQYF. DNA for the CDR3: TGTGCCTGGAGTGGACGACTAAACCTAGGGGATACGCAGTATTTT.